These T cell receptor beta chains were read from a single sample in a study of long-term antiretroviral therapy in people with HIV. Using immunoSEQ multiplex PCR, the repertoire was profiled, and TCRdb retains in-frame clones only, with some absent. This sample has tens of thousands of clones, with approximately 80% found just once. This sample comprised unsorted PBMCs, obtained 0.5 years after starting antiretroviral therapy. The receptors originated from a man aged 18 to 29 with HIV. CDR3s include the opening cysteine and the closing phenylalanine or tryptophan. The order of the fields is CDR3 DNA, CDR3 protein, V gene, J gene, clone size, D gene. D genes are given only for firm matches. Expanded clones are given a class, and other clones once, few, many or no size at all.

TGCGCCAGCAGCCAAGAAATACAGGTTAACTATGGCTACACCTTC	CASSQEIQVNYGYTF	TRBV4-1	TRBJ1-2	.	.
TGTGCCAGCAGCTTAGCCGGGGGCGGGTCTAGCGATTGGGCGTACTTC	CASSLAGGGSSDWAYF	TRBV7-2	TRBJ2-7	.	.
TGCGCCAGCAGCCAAGTTCTCTGGAGGGGTGAAAAACTGTTTTTT	CASSQVLWRGEKLFF	TRBV4-1	TRBJ1-4	.	.
TGCGCCAGCAGCGGCCGGGACAGGGGGCTTGGCTACACCTTC	CASSGRDRGLGYTF	TRBV4-1	TRBJ1-2	.	TRBD1
TGTGCCACCAGCAGAGTGGGCCGTTTGGAAGAGACCCAGTACTTC	CATSRVGRLEETQYF	TRBV15	TRBJ2-5	.	.
TGTGCCAGCAGTGAAACCGGGACAGGGAACAATCAGCCCCAGCATTTT	CASSETGTGNNQPQHF	TRBV2	TRBJ1-5	.	TRBD1
TGTGCCAGCAGTGAAGTGGACTTGTCGCCCAAATACAATGAGCAGTTCTTC	CASSEVDLSPKYNEQFF	TRBV25-1	TRBJ2-1	.	.
TGCGCCAGCAGCCCTCGGGACAGGGACACAGATACGCAGTATTTT	CASSPRDRDTDTQYF	TRBV4-1	TRBJ2-3	few	TRBD1
TGTGCCAGCTCACCGACAGGGGTTAACACTGAAGCTTTCTTT	CASSPTGVNTEAFF	TRBV18	TRBJ1-1	.	TRBD1
TGTGCCAGTAGTCCCCGACATAATGAAAAACTGTTTTTT	CASSPRHNEKLFF	TRBV19	TRBJ1-4	.	.
TGTGCCTGGAGTAAAGACAACTATAGCAATCAGCCCCAGCATTTT	CAWSKDNYSNQPQHF	TRBV30	TRBJ1-5	.	.
TGTGCCAGTAGTACACCGAACACTAACAATGAGCAGTTCTTC	CASSTPNTNNEQFF	TRBV19	TRBJ2-1	.	.
TGTGCCAGCAGCTTCCCCAAGGAGTTTGTCGGGGGGACTAGGAATGAGCAGTTCTTC	CASSFPKEFVGGTRNEQFF	TRBV7-9	TRBJ2-1	.	TRBD2
TGTGCCAGCACCCCCTACTCAGACAGGGGTCCCTCTGGGGCCAACGTCCTGACTTTC	CASTPYSDRGPSGANVLTF	TRBV27	TRBJ2-6	.	TRBD1
TGTGCCAGCAGCTTAGGAGAGACAGGGGGCGAATACGAGCAGTACTTC	CASSLGETGGEYEQYF	TRBV7-6	TRBJ2-7	.	TRBD1
TGTGCCAGCGGGCGGGAGGATCTAGATTACAATGAGCAGTTCTTC	CASGREDLDYNEQFF	TRBV13	TRBJ2-1	.	TRBD2
TGCAGTGCTAAGTCGGGGTACGAGCAGTACTTC	CSAKSGYEQYF	TRBV20-1	TRBJ2-7	.	.
TGTGCCAGCAGCCCCGGTGGGACCTTTACCTACGAGCAGTACTTC	CASSPGGTFTYEQYF	TRBV27	TRBJ2-7	few	.
TGTGCCAGCAGACCGGGCGGCACGACGGGGAATTCACCCCTCCACTTT	CASRPGGTTGNSPLHF	TRBV28	TRBJ1-6	.	.
TGCGCCAGCAGCCGCGGGACTAACACAGATACGCAGTATTTT	CASSRGTNTDTQYF	TRBV5-1	TRBJ2-3	.	TRBD2
TGCAGCGTTTTAATCTGGACCTCCTACGAGCAGTACTTC	CSVLIWTSYEQYF	TRBV29-1	TRBJ2-7	once	.
TGTGCCAGCTCACCATTAAGCGAGGTCTCTGGAAACACCATATATTTT	CASSPLSEVSGNTIYF	TRBV18	TRBJ1-3	.	.
TGTGCCAGCAGCGTAGTGGGTAGCGGGAGTAACAACAATGAGCAGTTCTTC	CASSVVGSGSNNNEQFF	TRBV9	TRBJ2-1	.	TRBD2
TGTGCCAGCAGCTTAAAGGGGTCCGCAGATACGCAGTATTTT	CASSLKGSADTQYF	TRBV11-2	TRBJ2-3	.	.
TGTGCCAGCAGCTTATGGGGCGAACAAGAGACCCAGTACTTC	CASSLWGEQETQYF	TRBV7-6	TRBJ2-5	few	.
TGTGCCAGCAGCTTAGGACAGGGCCCATCCTACGAGCAGTACTTC	CASSLGQGPSYEQYF	TRBV7-7	TRBJ2-7	.	TRBD1
TGTGCCAGCAGCTTGAACCCAAGTAACACTGAAGCTTTCTTT	CASSLNPSNTEAFF	TRBV5-4	TRBJ1-1	once	.
TGTGCCAGCAGCGCCACAGAGGGGTTCTCCTACGAGCAGTACTTC	CASSATEGFSYEQYF	TRBV7-8	TRBJ2-7	once	.
TGTGCCAGCAGTCAGGACTACCAGCAGTTCTTC	CASSQDYQQFF	TRBV28	TRBJ2-1	.	.
TGTGCCAGCAGTCTGGGAGGGCGGGGGGCATCAGAGACCCAGTACTTC	CASSLGGRGASETQYF	TRBV27	TRBJ2-5	.	TRBD2
TGTGCCAGCAGCCCTAGACAGGCGGCCAACAATGAGCAGTTCTTC	CASSPRQAANNEQFF	TRBV9	TRBJ2-1	.	.
TGCGCCAGCAGCTTGTGGGACACCTCAACTAATGAAAAACTGTTTTTT	CASSLWDTSTNEKLFF	TRBV5-1	TRBJ1-4	.	.
TGTGCCAGCGGGGCCGGAAACACCATATATTTT	CASGAGNTIYF	TRBV9	TRBJ1-3	.	.
TGTGCCAGCAGCCAAGAGGGTAGGGCCTACGAGCAGTACTTC	CASSQEGRAYEQYF	TRBV14	TRBJ2-7	.	.
TGTGCCATCAGCCAAAAAGCGGACATCGCGAACACCGGGGAGCTGTTTTTT	CAISQKADIANTGELFF	TRBV10-3	TRBJ2-2	.	.
TGTGCCTGGAGTGGGGTGAAACAGCCCCAGCATTTT	CAWSGVKQPQHF	TRBV30	TRBJ1-5	few	.
TGCGCCAGCAGCCAGGGACAGGGAAACGACCAGCCCCAGCATTTT	CASSQGQGNDQPQHF	TRBV4-1	TRBJ1-5	large	TRBD1
TGTGCCACCAGCACCGTAGGGGACTTTCAAAGCTCCTACGAGCAGTACTTC	CATSTVGDFQSSYEQYF	TRBV15	TRBJ2-7	.	.
TGTGCCAGCAGCGTAGGACCCCGGGACTATCTCGACAATGAGCAGTTCTTC	CASSVGPRDYLDNEQFF	TRBV9	TRBJ2-1	.	TRBD2
TGTGCCAGCAGCTCCTGGGGGCGAAGGGTCGGCCAGCCCCAGCATTTT	CASSSWGRRVGQPQHF	TRBV5-6	TRBJ1-5	.	.
TGCGCCAGCAGCCCCGGCGTGGGGGGGGGCGGGCTACTGTTTTTT	CASSPGVGGGGLLFF	TRBV4-3	TRBJ1-4	.	.
TGTGCCAGCAGCCGAAGTAGTATGGGGAACACTGAAGCTTTCTTT	CASSRSSMGNTEAFF	TRBV7-8	TRBJ1-1	.	.
TGTGCCAGCACCAAGGGGGTGAAAGGAGTTCTCTCTGGAAACACCATATATTTT	CASTKGVKGVLSGNTIYF	TRBV2	TRBJ1-3	few	.